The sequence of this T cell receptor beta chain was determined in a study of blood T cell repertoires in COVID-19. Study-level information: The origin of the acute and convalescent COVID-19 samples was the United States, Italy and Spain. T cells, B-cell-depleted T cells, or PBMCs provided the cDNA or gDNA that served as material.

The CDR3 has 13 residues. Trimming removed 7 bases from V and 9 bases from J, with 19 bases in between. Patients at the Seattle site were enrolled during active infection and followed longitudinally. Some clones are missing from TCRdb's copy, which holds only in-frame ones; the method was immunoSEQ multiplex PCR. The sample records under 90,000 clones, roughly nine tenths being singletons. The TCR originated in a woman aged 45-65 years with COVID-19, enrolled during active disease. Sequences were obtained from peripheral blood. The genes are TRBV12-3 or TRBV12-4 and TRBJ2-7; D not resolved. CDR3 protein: CASKTIRSPVQYF. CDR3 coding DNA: TGTGCCAGCAAGACAATACGCTCCCCCGTGCAGTACTTC.